These 32 T cell receptor beta chains came from one sample sequenced in a study of T cells expressing NK-cell markers. For each CDR3 protein, TCRdb gives one entry from its re-call of the 5' RACE reads, without DNA. The ten top clones account for 1.4%, within a sample of around 470,000 distinct CDR3 sequences. The sample was blood T cells: a sorted CD56 or NKG2C T cell subset, CD4+ or CD8+ T cells, or bulk PBMC T cells (not recorded which). These receptors all come from a woman in her 50s in good health.

This CDR3 reads CASSQDAGPGELFF. The chain links TRBV3-1 to TRBJ2-2; the TCRdb D gene call, TRBD2, has no DNA to confirm it. Germline V gives CDR1 LGHDT, CDR2 YNNKEL (reference sequence). The CDR3 covers 14 residues.

This chain joins TRBV10-3 and TRBJ1-5. Germline V gives CDR1 ENHRY, CDR2 SYGVKD. The CDR3 is 14 residues long. The CDR3: CAISEGGGDQPQHF.

V and J are TRBV3-1 and TRBJ2-1; TCRdb reports TRBD2, a call that lacks DNA to check it against. The V gene's germline CDR1 is LGHDT and CDR2 YNNKEL (reference sequence). The CDR3 length is 19 residues. The CDR3 loop reads CASTPISGRWSSSYNEQFF.

The rearrangement uses TRBV5-6 and TRBJ2-7; TCRdb names TRBD2, which stays unverified in the absence of DNA. The V gene's germline CDR1 is SGHDT and CDR2 YYEEEE. The CDR3 has 14 residues. CDR3 sequence reads: CASSLSPQRYEQYF.

This chain joins TRBV30 and TRBJ1-5; TCRdb lists TRBD1, though no DNA is available to test this call. Germline V CDR1 and CDR2: GTSNPN, SVGIG (reference sequence). This CDR3 is built from 14 residues. CDR3 sequence reads: CAWSLGPVSQPQHF.

The chain links TRBV9 to TRBJ2-7. The CDR3 is 13 residues long. CDR1 is SGDLS and CDR2 is YYNGEE in the germline V gene. The CDR3 sequence: CASSPESSYEQYF.

The chain carries TRBV7-2 and TRBJ2-5; as DNA is missing, the TRBD1 call by TCRdb cannot be tested. The germline CDR1 and CDR2 sequences are SGHTA and FQGNSA. This CDR3 has 16 residues. Here the CDR3 reads CASSFPGTGVGETQYF.

The V gene is TRBV5-1, the J gene TRBJ1-1; TCRdb picks TRBD1, but there is no DNA to check that call. This CDR3 comprises 14 residues. From germline, CDR1 is SGHRS and CDR2 YFSETQ. CDR3 sequence reads: CASRGFRGRAEAFF. Full variable domain (missing parts from reference TRBV5-1 and TRBJ1-1): KAGVTQTPRYLIKTRGQQVTLSCSPISGHRSVSWYQQTPGQGLQFLFEYFSETQRNKGNFPGRFSGRQFSNSRSEMNVSTLELGDSALYLCASRGFRGRAEAFFGQGTRLTVV.

The rearrangement uses TRBV4-2 and TRBJ2-5; TCRdb outputs TRBD2, but without DNA this stays unchecked. The CDR3 loop spans 17 amino acids. Germline CDR1 LGHNA, CDR2 YNFKEQ. The CDR3 region is CASSQDFSGGPQETQYF.

CDR3 sequence: CASQGLAGGGETQYF. This sequence joins TRBV27 and TRBJ2-5; the D call of TRBD2 rests on TCRdb alone, since no DNA is present to check it. Germline lookup yields CDR1 MNHEY and CDR2 SMNVEV (reference sequence). This CDR3 spans 15 amino acids.

The chain uses TRBV12-3 or TRBV12-4 and TRBJ2-7. CDR3 length: 13 amino acids. CDR3 loop: CASSLQTGYEQYF.

V usage is TRBV28 and J usage is TRBJ2-1; TCRdb returns TRBD1, unconfirmable since there is no DNA. Looked up from germline, CDR1 is MDHEN and CDR2 is SYDVKM. CDR3 size: 13 residues. CDR3 loop: CASSGGRWNEQFF.

The chain combines TRBV27 with TRBJ2-3; TCRdb selects TRBD2, and the lack of DNA leaves this call unchecked. Per germline, CDR1 MNHEY and CDR2 SMNVEV (reference sequence). This CDR3 spans 15 amino acids. The CDR3 sequence: CASSSWTEHEDTQYF.

This chain uses TRBV19 with TRBJ1-2. In germline, CDR1 is LNHDA, CDR2 SQIVND (reference sequence). This CDR3 contains 13 residues. CDR3 region: CASSIRETDGYTF.

The chain employs TRBV4-1 and TRBJ2-5. Germline assignment: CDR1 MGHRA and CDR2 YSYEKL. The CDR3 spans 14 residues. The CDR3 region is CASSQPRESKTQYF.

The V call is TRBV19, the J call TRBJ2-1; TCRdb proposes TRBD1, but this gene call is untestable without DNA. The CDR3 is 17 amino acids. From germline, CDR1 is LNHDA and CDR2 SQIVND (reference sequence). Here the CDR3 reads CASNTYGAGSSYNEQFF.

The CDR3 here is CASDRRETQYF. This chain joins TRBV2 and TRBJ2-5. The germline CDR1 and CDR2 sequences are SNHLY and FYNNEI. There are 11 residues in the CDR3.

This chain connects TRBV6-1 to TRBJ1-5; the D gene TCRdb calls, TRBD1, cannot be checked with no DNA. The germline CDR1 and CDR2 sequences are MNHNS and SASEGT. The CDR3 runs 14 residues. The CDR3 protein is CASTEQDNNQPQHF.

CDR3: CATSEGKYTGTDTQYF. The J gene is TRBJ2-3, the V gene TRBV24-1. Germline assignment: CDR1 KGHDR and CDR2 SFDVKD. There are 16 residues in the CDR3.

The chain combines TRBV14 with TRBJ2-1; TCRdb calls TRBD2, which cannot be checked without DNA. The V gene's germline CDR1 is SGHDN and CDR2 FVKESK. The CDR3 consists of 16 residues. This chain's CDR3 is CASSPPSVPRTHEQFF.

The gene calls are TRBV5-1 and TRBJ1-1; with no DNA, the TCRdb D assignment of TRBD1 cannot be verified. This CDR3 region has 20 residues. The V gene's germline CDR1 is SGHRS and CDR2 YFSETQ. The CDR3 protein is CASSSGSPLGQSALNTEAFF.

The CDR3 protein is CASSGQGNSGANVLTF. The V and J genes are TRBV5-5 and TRBJ2-6; TCRdb names TRBD1, which stays unverified in the absence of DNA. Germline values: CDR1 SGHKS, CDR2 YYEKEE (reference sequence). The CDR3 contains 16 residues.

The rearrangement uses TRBV12-3 or TRBV12-4 and TRBJ1-3; the D call from TCRdb, TRBD1, cannot be confirmed without DNA. This CDR3 region has 15 residues. CDR3 amino acids: CASSLRGSSGNTIYF.

The CDR3 is CATSDFRSGGPRGPNTGELFF. This chain uses TRBV24-1 with TRBJ2-2; TCRdb lists TRBD2, though no DNA is available to test this call. Looked up from germline, CDR1 is KGHDR and CDR2 is SFDVKD. CDR3 length: 21 residues.

The chain is built from TRBV29-1 and TRBJ2-5; as DNA is missing, the TRBD2 call by TCRdb cannot be tested. CDR1 and CDR2 from the germline V gene are SQVTM and ANQGSEA. The CDR3 is 13 amino acids. The CDR3: CSALHRYQETQYF. The full variable domain, with the rest looked up from reference TRBV29-1 and TRBJ2-5, is SAVISQKPSRDICQRGTSLTIQCQVDSQVTMMFWYRQQPGQSLTLIATANQGSEATYESGFVIDKFPISRPNLTFSTLTVSNMSPEDSSIYLCSALHRYQETQYFGPGTRLLVL.

This chain connects TRBV20-1 to TRBJ2-7; TCRdb names TRBD2, which stays unverified in the absence of DNA. This CDR3 region has 14 residues. Germline CDR1 reads DFQATT; CDR2 reads SNEGSKA (reference sequence). CDR3 region: CSARDRTLLHEQYF.

The J gene is TRBJ2-1, the V gene TRBV11-1; the TCRdb call, TRBD2, lacks DNA for checking. Germline CDR1 is SGHAT and CDR2 is FQDESV (reference sequence). This CDR3 spans 16 amino acids. CDR3 loop: CASSARVGLAGLEQFF.

The genes are TRBV7-9 and TRBJ2-1; lacking DNA, the TRBD1 call made by TCRdb goes unchecked. This CDR3 spans 15 amino acids. CDR1 SEHNR and CDR2 FQNEAQ come from the germline V gene (reference sequence). CDR3: CASSLSGTGGTEQFF.

The J gene is TRBJ2-3, the V gene TRBV5-4; TCRdb gives TRBD1 as the D gene, but with no DNA this cannot be confirmed. The V gene's germline CDR1 is SGHNT and CDR2 YYREEE (reference sequence). CDR3 size: 12 residues. The CDR3 here is CASSLENRGSYF.

The chain's CDR3 is CSAILQGPKETQYF. The chain recombines TRBV20-1 with TRBJ2-5. Germline CDR1 and CDR2: DFQATT and SNEGSKA (reference sequence). The CDR3 runs to 14 residues.

The chain combines TRBV11-2 with TRBJ2-2; without DNA, the TCRdb call of TRBD2 cannot be checked. The CDR3 consists of 15 residues. Per the germline V gene, CDR1 is SGHAT and CDR2 is FQNNGV. This CDR3 is CASSLGWRGPGELFF. Full variable domain (missing parts from reference TRBV11-2 and TRBJ2-2): EAGVAQSPRYKIIEKRQSVAFWCNPISGHATLYWYQQILGQGPKLLIQFQNNGVVDDSQLPKDRFSAERLKGVDSTLKIQPAKLEDSAVYLCASSLGWRGPGELFFGEGSRLTVL.

The chain is built from TRBV12-3 or TRBV12-4 and TRBJ1-4; TCRdb's D call, TRBD1, is unchecked because there is no DNA. The CDR3 is 13 amino acids. The CDR3 reads CASSPIRGEKLFF.